This T cell receptor (beta chain) was recorded in a study of cytomegalovirus exposure and HLA in healthy donors (dated by TCRdb to about 2017). Looking at the study overall: A later analysis indicated that the 130 or so validation repertoires were generated on the platform also employed for the roughly 730 repertoires of the first cohort. The study aimed to test whether signatures of past pathogen exposure could be identified by cataloging public T cell receptors. Along with the roughly 670-subject first cohort, a separate validation cohort of roughly 110 different subjects was used. To predict cytomegalovirus infection status, the study brought together high-throughput TCR immunosequencing, statistical association of individual TCRs with disease status, and machine learning. Study-wide findings and limitations: Across donors, most TCR sequences were observed very rarely, whereas some public TCRs were present in many individuals. Of the cluster scores, around 95% were above 0 in a later analysis, which found that TCRs clustered in the first cohort also tended to co-occur in the 95 to 150 validation repertoires. Cytomegalovirus status was reported to be diagnosed by the classifier with high specificity and sensitivity in both the original and validation cohorts. A total of around 150 TCR beta chains were listed by the study as associated with cytomegalovirus. In vitro tests confirmed that three of the cytomegalovirus-associated TCR beta chains recognize cytomegalovirus antigens. It was suggested by the authors that the approach could potentially be generalized to other disease states and immunological phenotypes. A later analysis had no HLA typing for the validation cohort, so co-occurrence there was scored across all 130 or so repertoires.

In regard to this clone: What antigen it recognizes has not been identified. No per-base quality is available; no much larger clone lies one base away.

The donors belonged to the validation cohort of about 110 subjects, which was separate from the roughly 670-subject first cohort. The library was obtained by the immunoSEQ multiplex PCR assay. Per the authors' processing: To diagnose cytomegalovirus status from the catalog of TCR beta chain sequences, a statistical classification framework was built. TCRdb re-hosts the immuneACCESS table, in-frame sequences only. Its copies lack some clones; in the studies checked, an unresolved V gene accounts for under half of them, and the cause for the rest is not known. V, J and clone size derive from that table, while D and trimming were established from the DNA sequence. Recorded for this sample are about 350,000 clones; approximately 90% of them occurred a single time. Together, the top ten hold roughly 1.1% of the sample. CDR1 and CDR2 are read off the germline V gene as SNHLY and FYNNEI. The CDR3 spans 12 residues, from the cysteine through the phenylalanine. The entry retains the CDR3 DNA only, 36 bases that are in frame from base 1. V was cut back by 6 bases and J by 5 bases, leaving a gap of 8 bases between them.

This receptor was obtained from a woman in her twenties or thirties in good health and CMV-seropositive. The V and J genes are TRBV2 and TRBJ1-5; the D gene assignment is ambiguous. The source material was PBMCs. The DNA reads as follows: TGTGCCAGCAGAGCAGACGATCAGCCCCAGCATTTT. Translated, it reads CASRADDQPQHF. Joined to the reference TRBV2 and TRBJ1-5 proteins, this CDR3 gives the full variable domain: EPEVTQTPSHQVTQMGQEVILRCVPISNHLYFYWYRQILGQKVEFLVSFYNNEISEKSEIFDDQFSVERPDGSNFTLKIRSTKLEDSAMYFCASRADDQPQHFGDGTRLSIL.